A single T cell receptor beta chain is shown here with its context. In the original analysis: Counts of nucleated cells, estimated from reference gene primer amplification, were obtained. The assay was immunoSEQ multiplex PCR, and TCRdb's table has in-frame clones only and misses some. Clone size and the V and J calls come from that table; the DNA yielded D and trimming. Here the sample spans roughly 38,000 clones, roughly 78% being singletons. This CDR3 region has 14 residues. Trimming took 0 bases from V and 5 from J, leaving 11 bases between them. Germline CDR1 reads SGHDT; CDR2 reads YYEEEE. The sample belongs to a study of blood T cell repertoires in COVID-19. About the study: The samples span acute and convalescent COVID-19 from the United States, Italy and Spain. The cDNA or gDNA used as material had been derived from T cells, B-cell-depleted T cells, or PBMCs.

V is TRBV5-6 and J is TRBJ1-1; D is possibly TRBD1 (6 bases). The TCR comes from a man between 60 and 70 years old with acute or convalescent COVID-19. Specimen: peripheral blood. CDR3 amino acids: CASSLAWGLTEAFF. DNA for the CDR3: TGTGCCAGCAGCTTGGCCTGGGGGCTGACTGAAGCTTTCTTT.